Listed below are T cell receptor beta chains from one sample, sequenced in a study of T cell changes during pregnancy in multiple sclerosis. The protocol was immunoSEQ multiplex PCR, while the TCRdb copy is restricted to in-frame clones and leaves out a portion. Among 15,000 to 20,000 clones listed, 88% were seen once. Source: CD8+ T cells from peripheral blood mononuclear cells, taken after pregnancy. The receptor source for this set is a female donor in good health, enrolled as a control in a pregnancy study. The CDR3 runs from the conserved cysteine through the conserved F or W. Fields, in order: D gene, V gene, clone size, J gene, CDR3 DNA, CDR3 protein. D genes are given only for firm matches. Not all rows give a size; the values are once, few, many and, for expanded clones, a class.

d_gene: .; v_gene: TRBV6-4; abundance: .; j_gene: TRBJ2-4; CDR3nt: TGTGCCAGCAGTGATGGAGGAGGTCAAAACATTCAGTACTTC; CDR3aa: CASSDGGGQNIQYF
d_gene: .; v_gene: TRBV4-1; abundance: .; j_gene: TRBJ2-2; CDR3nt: TGCGCCAGCAGCCAGAGTACCACCGGGGAGCTGTTTTTT; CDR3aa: CASSQSTTGELFF
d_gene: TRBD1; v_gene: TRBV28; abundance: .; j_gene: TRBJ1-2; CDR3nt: TGTGCCAGCAGCTGGGACAGCCTGAACTATGGCTACACCTTC; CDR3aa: CASSWDSLNYGYTF
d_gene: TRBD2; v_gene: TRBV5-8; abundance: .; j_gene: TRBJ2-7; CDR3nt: TGTGCCAGCAGCCCTGGGGCGGCTAGCGGAACCTACGAGCAGTACTTC; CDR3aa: CASSPGAASGTYEQYF
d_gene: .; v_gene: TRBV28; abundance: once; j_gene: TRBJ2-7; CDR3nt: TGTGCCAGCAGTTTTGGGGCTACCTACGAGCAGTACTTC; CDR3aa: CASSFGATYEQYF
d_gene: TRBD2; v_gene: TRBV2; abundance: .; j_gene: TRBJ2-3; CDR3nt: TGTGCCAGCAGTGAACCCTTACACCTAACTAGCGGGAGCACAGATACGCAGTATTTT; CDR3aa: CASSEPLHLTSGSTDTQYF
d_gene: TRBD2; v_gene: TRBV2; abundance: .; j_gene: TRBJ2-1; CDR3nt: TGTGCCTCCCTGGGGGTTAGCGGGGGAACCCACAATGAGCAGTTCTTC; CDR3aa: CASLGVSGGTHNEQFF
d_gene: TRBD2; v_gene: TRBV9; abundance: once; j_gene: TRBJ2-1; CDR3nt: TGTGCCAGCAGCATTACTAGCGGGGGGGCGAATGAGCAGTTCTTC; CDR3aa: CASSITSGGANEQFF
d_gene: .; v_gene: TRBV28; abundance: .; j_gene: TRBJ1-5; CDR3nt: TGTGCCAGCAGAGGGGTAGGCCAGCCCCAGCATTTT; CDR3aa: CASRGVGQPQHF
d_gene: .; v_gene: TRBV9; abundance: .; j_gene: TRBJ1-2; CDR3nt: TGTGCCAGCAGCGTAGGTTATCTGGGCAGCTTAGAATCGTTCTATGGCTACACCTTC; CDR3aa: CASSVGYLGSLESFYGYTF
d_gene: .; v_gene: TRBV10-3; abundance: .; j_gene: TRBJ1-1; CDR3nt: TGTGCCATCAGTGAGACAGGGACGAACACTGAAGCTTTCTTT; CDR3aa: CAISETGTNTEAFF
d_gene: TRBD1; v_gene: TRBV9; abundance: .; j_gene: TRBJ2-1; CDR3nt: TGTGCCAGCAGCGAAATTCCCGGGACAGGGGCGTACAATGAGCAGTTCTTC; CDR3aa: CASSEIPGTGAYNEQFF
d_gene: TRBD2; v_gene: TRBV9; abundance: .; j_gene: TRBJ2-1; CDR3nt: TGTGCCAGCAGCGATCCAACTAGCGACTACAATGAGCAGTTCTTC; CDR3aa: CASSDPTSDYNEQFF
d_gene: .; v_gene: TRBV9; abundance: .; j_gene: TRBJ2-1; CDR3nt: TGTGCCAGCAGCGTAGGCGGACTGACCTCCTACAATGAGCAGTTCTTC; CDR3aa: CASSVGGLTSYNEQFF
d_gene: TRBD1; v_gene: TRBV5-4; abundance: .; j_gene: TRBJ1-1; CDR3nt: TGTGCCAGCAGCTTGGTGGGACAGGGACGGACTGAAGCTTTCTTT; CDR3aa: CASSLVGQGRTEAFF
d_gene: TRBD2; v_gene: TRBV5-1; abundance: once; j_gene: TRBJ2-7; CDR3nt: TGCGCCAGCAGCGGGAGGGTCGGACTAGCTTCCGCCTACGAGCAGTACTTC; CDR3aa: CASSGRVGLASAYEQYF
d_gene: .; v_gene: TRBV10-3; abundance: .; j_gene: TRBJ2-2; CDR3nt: TGTGCCATCAGTGGAGTCGGGGAGGCCGGGGAGCTGTTTTTT; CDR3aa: CAISGVGEAGELFF
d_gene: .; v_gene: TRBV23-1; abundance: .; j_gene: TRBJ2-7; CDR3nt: TGCCCGAGTCTGGAGGAGGGCCCCGAAAGCTCCTACGAGCAGTACTTC; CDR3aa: CPSLEEGPESSYEQYF
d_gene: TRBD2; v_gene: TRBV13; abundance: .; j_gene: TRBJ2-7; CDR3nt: TGTGCCAGCAGCCACGAGCGGGAGGGAACCTACGAGCAGTACTTC; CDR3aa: CASSHEREGTYEQYF
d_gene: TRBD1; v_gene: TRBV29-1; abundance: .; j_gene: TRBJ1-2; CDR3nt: TGCAGCGTTGAAGATGGGGACAGGGGCTACACCTTC; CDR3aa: CSVEDGDRGYTF
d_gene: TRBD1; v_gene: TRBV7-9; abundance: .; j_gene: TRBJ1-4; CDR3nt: TGTGCCAGCAGCCGTAGTAGAGGGGGCGATGAAAAACTGTTTTTT; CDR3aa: CASSRSRGGDEKLFF
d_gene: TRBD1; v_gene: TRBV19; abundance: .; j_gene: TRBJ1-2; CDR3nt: TGTGCCAGTAGTTCTACCGGGACAGGACCCGTATATGGCTACACCTTC; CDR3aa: CASSSTGTGPVYGYTF
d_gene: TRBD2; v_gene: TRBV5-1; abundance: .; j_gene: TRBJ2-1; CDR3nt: TGCGCCAGCACCAGGACTAGCGGGAGCTACAATGAGCAGTTCTTC; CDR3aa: CASTRTSGSYNEQFF
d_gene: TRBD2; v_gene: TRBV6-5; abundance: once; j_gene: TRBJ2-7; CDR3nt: TGTGCCAGCAGTTACAGCCGGGGACTAGTTCCGCCCGAGCAGTACTTC; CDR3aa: CASSYSRGLVPPEQYF
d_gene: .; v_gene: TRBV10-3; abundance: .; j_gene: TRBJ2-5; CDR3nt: TGTGCCATCAGACCCCTAGCTCACGGCGAGACCCAGTACTTC; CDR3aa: CAIRPLAHGETQYF
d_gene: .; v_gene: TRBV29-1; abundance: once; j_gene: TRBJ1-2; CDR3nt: TGCAGCGTTGAAGAGGACGGGACACCAGACTATGGCTACACCTTC; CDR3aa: CSVEEDGTPDYGYTF
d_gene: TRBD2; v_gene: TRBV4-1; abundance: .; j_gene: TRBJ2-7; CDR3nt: TGCGCCAGCAGCCAAGCCCGGGTTGGGGCGGGGGGCGACGAGCAGTACTTC; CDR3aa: CASSQARVGAGGDEQYF
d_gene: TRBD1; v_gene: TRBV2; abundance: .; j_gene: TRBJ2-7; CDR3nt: TGTGCCAGCAGGTCCGGGACAGTCTACGAGCAGTACTTC; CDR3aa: CASRSGTVYEQYF
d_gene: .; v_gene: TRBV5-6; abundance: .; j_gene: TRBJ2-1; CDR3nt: TGTGCCAGCAGCTTAGTACGCGGGGAATACAATGAGCAGTTCTTC; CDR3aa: CASSLVRGEYNEQFF
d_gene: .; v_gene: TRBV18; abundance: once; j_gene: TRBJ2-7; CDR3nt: TGTGCCAGCTCACCACCTAACTACGAGCAGTACTTC; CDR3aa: CASSPPNYEQYF
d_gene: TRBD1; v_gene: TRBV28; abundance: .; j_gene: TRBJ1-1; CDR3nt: TGTGCCAGCAGTTACAGGGGGGTACGCACTGAAGCTTTCTTT; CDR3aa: CASSYRGVRTEAFF
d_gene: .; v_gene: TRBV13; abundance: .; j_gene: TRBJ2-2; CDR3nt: TGTGCCAGCAGGATCCGTCTAGAGCGACGCACCGGGGAGCTGTTTTTT; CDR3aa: CASRIRLERRTGELFF
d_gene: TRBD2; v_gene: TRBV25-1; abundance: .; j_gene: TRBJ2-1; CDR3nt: TGTGCCAGCAGTGACCCGACTAGCGGGGGCTCCTACAATGAGCAGTTCTTC; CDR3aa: CASSDPTSGGSYNEQFF
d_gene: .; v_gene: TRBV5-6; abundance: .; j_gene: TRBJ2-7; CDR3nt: TGTGCCAGCAGCTTGGGAGGATACGACGAGCAGTACTTC; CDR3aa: CASSLGGYDEQYF
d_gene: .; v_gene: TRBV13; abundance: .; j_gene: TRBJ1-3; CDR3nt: TGTGCCAGCAGCCGGACCGGCCGGGGGGGCTCTGGAAACACCATATATTTT; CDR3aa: CASSRTGRGGSGNTIYF
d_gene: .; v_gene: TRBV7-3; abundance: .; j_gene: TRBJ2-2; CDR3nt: TGTGCCAGCAGCTTAGCTGGGGGCGGCACCGGGGAGCTGTTTTTT; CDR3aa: CASSLAGGGTGELFF
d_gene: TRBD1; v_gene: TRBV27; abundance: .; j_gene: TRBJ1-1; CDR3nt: TGTGCCACTCACATTTTTCGGACAGGGATCGCTGAAGCTTTCTTT; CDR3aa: CATHIFRTGIAEAFF
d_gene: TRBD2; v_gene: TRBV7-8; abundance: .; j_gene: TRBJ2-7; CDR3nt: TGTGCCAGCAGCCCCGACTGGGGGACTAACGAGCAGTACTTC; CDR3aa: CASSPDWGTNEQYF
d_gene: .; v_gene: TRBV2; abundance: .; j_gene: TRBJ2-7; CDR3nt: TGTGCCAGCAGGGAAACTGCCGGGAAGCACCAGGGGTTCGACGAGCAGTACTTC; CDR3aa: CASRETAGKHQGFDEQYF
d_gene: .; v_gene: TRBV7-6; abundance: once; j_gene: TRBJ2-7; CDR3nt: TGTGCCAGCAGCCCTCACAGGGAGTACGAGCAGTACTTC; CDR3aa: CASSPHREYEQYF
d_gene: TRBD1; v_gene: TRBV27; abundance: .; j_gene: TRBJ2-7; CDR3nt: TGTGCCAGCAGAACAGGGGGCGCGGTGCGGGAGCAGTACTTC; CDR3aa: CASRTGGAVREQYF
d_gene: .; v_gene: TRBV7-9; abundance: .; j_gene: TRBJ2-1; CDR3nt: TGTGCCAGCAGGCCCAAGACTAGCTACAATGAGCAGTTCTTC; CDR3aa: CASRPKTSYNEQFF
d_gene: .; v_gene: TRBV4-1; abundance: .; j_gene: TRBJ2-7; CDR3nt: TGCGCCAGCAGCCTTTCCACGAGCTCCTACGAGCAGTACTTC; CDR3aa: CASSLSTSSYEQYF
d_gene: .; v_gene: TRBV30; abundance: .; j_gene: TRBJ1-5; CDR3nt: TGTGCCTGGAGCGAGATCTCAGGTCAGCCCCAGCATTTT; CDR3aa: CAWSEISGQPQHF
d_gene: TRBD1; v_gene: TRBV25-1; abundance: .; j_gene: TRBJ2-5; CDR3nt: TGTGCCAGCAGTGAGACCGGGACAGCTAAAGAGACCCAGTACTTC; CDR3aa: CASSETGTAKETQYF
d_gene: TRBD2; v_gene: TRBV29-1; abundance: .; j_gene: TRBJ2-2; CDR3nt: TGCAGCGGGGGGGGACGGGACACCGGGGAGCTGTTTTTT; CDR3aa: CSGGGRDTGELFF
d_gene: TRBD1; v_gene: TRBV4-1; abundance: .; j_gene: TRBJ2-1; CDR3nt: TGCGCCAGCAGCTGGGACAGGGGGAATGAGCAGTTCTTC; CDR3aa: CASSWDRGNEQFF
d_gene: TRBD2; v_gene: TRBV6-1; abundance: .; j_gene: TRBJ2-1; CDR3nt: TGTGCCAGCAGTGAAGGAGCGGGAGGGGGCCGTGAGCAGTTCTTC; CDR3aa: CASSEGAGGGREQFF
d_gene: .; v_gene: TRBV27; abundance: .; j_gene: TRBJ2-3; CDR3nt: TGTGCCACCAGTGGTGGAGCCCGGTGGGGGACATGGAAATCAGATACGCAGTATTTT; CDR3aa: CATSGGARWGTWKSDTQYF
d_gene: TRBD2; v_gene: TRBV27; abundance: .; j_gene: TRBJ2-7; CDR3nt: TGTGCCAGCAGTGGGGTAGCGGGGTCCTACGAGCAGTACTTC; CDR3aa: CASSGVAGSYEQYF
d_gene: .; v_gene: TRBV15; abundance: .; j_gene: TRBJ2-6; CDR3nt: TGTGCCACCAGCAGAGATGAGGCCGGGGCCAACGTCCTGACTTTC; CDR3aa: CATSRDEAGANVLTF
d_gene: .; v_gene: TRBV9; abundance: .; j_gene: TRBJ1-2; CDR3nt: TGTGCCAGCAGCTCCGCCTTTACGAGCTACTTCTATGGCTACACCTTC; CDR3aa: CASSSAFTSYFYGYTF
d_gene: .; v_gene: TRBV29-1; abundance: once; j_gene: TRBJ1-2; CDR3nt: TGCAGCGTTGAGGGCCCAGGTGGCTACACCTTC; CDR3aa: CSVEGPGGYTF
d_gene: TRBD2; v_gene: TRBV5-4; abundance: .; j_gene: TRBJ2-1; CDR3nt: TGTGCCAGCAGCTCCGGGACTAGCAGAGACAATGAGCAGTTCTTC; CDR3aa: CASSSGTSRDNEQFF